These 2 T cell receptor beta chains were sequenced from one sample in a study of blood T cells in healthy people across ages. The authors ran a second PCR of 7 to 11 cycles using a sample-barcoded 5' primer and a J-beta primer mix. TCRdb itself ran the 5' RACE reads through MiXCR, one entry per CDR3 protein. The repertoire includes hundreds of thousands of distinct CDR3 sequences, about 54% of them detected once, and over 30% sits in the top ten. Sequenced input: blood. Receptor source: a man aged 55 to 69 in good health.

A remark on this clonotype: An end of the junction does not agree with germline; a read error may underlie this. V and J are TRBV29-1 and TRBJ2-5, with TRBD1 identical over 7 bases. CDR3 length equals 13 residues. The germline CDR1 and CDR2 sequences are SQVTM and ANQGSEA. The CDR3 reads CGVTGPNQETQYF. Here the CDR3 DNA reads TGCGGCGTGACAGGGCCGAATCAAGAGACCCAGTACTTC.

The chain recombines TRBV5-1 with TRBJ2-1; 8 nucleotides match TRBD1. Germline assignment: CDR1 SGHRS and CDR2 YFSETQ. This CDR3 has 15 amino acids. V dropped 0 bases and J dropped 9; count of bases not matched to a gene: 8. The CDR3 loop reads CASSLGTGTVGEQFF. Here the CDR3 DNA reads TGCGCCAGCAGCTTGGGGACAGGGACGGTTGGTGAGCAGTTCTTC.